This passage covers 26 T cell receptor beta chains from one sample sequenced in a study of T-cell memory formation after mild COVID-19. MiXCR, applied by TCRdb to the 5' RACE reads, yields one record per CDR3 protein. This sample has almost 250,000 distinct CDR3 sequences, with 15% to 17% found just once. Input material: PBMCs or a T cell subset sorted from them (not recorded which). The receptors here all came from an adult woman who had mild COVID-19 (a few samples of this study predate the infection). Cell type and time point are not known.

This chain joins TRBV15 and TRBJ2-3; no clear D. The V end was cut by 0 bases, the J end by 1 base, with 8 bases between. CDR1 and CDR2 (germline): LNHNV, YYDKDF (reference sequence). The CDR3 runs to 15 residues. The CDR3 here is CATSRDRWGTDTQYF. The CDR3, as DNA: TGTGCCACCAGCAGAGATAGGTGGGGCACAGATACGCAGTATTTT.

In its sample, this clonotype was seen a few times. The V and J genes are TRBV12-3 or TRBV12-4 and TRBJ1-2; D call uncertain. This CDR3 comprises 13 residues. V lost 3 bases to trimming and J lost 7 bases, with 12 bases between them. CDR3 sequence reads: CASSLTTGGGYTF. DNA of the CDR3: TGTGCCAGCAGTTTGACAACCGGAGGTGGCTACACCTTC.

This clonotype was observed a handful of times. The junction differs from germline at one of its ends, possibly a read error. Here the CDR3 reads CASSDSTRTGSLF. The CDR3 region has the DNA TGTGCCAGCAGTGACTCCACCCGGACAGGCTCTCTCTTT. This rearrangement joins TRBV25-1 to TRBJ1-6, with 7 positions matching TRBD1. CDR3 length equals 13 residues. Germline V gene lookup returns CDR1 MGHDK and CDR2 SYGVNS.

The sample holds a few counts of this clonotype. V usage is TRBV25-1 and J usage is TRBJ1-6; possible D gene TRBD1, 5 bases. From germline, CDR1 is MGHDK and CDR2 SYGVNS. This CDR3 region has 15 residues. V was trimmed by 2 bases and J by 7 bases, leaving 12 bases between them. The CDR3 region has the DNA TGTGCCAGCAGTGAACCCCTTGGGGGAAATTCACCCCTCCACTTT. As protein: CASSEPLGGNSPLHF.

V gene TRBV4-3 combines with J gene TRBJ2-1, with D unclear. CDR1 LGHNA and CDR2 YSLEER come from the germline V gene. Trimming cost V 0 bases and J 3 bases, with 21 bases left between them. The CDR3 consists of 19 residues. CDR3 in DNA: TGCGCCAGCAGCCAAGATCCCTGGGCTGCCGCTCATGACTACAATGAGCAGTTCTTC. Translating gives CASSQDPWAAAHDYNEQFF.

This clonotype showed up just a few times. The J gene is TRBJ2-7, the V gene TRBV7-2, with 15 bases that match TRBD2. V was clipped by 4 bases and J by 7 bases; unmatched bases: 11. The CDR3 covers 17 residues. CDR1 and CDR2 from the germline V gene are SGHTA and FQGNSA. The CDR3 loop is CASSSPGLAGGRGEQYF. CDR3 bases: TGTGCCAGCAGCTCCCCGGGACTAGCGGGAGGCCGTGGTGAGCAGTACTTC.

The gene calls are TRBV20-1 and TRBJ2-3; 9 bases agree with TRBD2. Germline loops: CDR1 DFQATT, CDR2 SNEGSKA (reference sequence). This CDR3 has 17 residues. V lost 3 bases and J lost 0; bases outside the gene matches: 10. The CDR3, as DNA: TGCAGTGCTAGGGGAGCGGGGGGCCCTTCTAGCACAGATACGCAGTATTTT. This codes for CSARGAGGPSSTDTQYF.

This chain joins TRBV9 and TRBJ2-7; no clear D. The germline V and J ends were trimmed by 6 bases and 4 bases, with 11 bases remaining between them. The CDR3 sequence is 12 residues long. Germline CDR1 and CDR2: SGDLS and YYNGEE. The CDR3 here is CASNASCYEQYF. Written as DNA, the CDR3 is TGTGCCAGCAACGCGTCATGTTACGAGCAGTACTTC.

A few counts support this clonotype. V usage is TRBV4-3 and J usage is TRBJ2-2; 8 nucleotides agree with TRBD1. The CDR3 runs to 16 residues. CDR1 is LGHNA and CDR2 is YSLEER in the germline V gene. V lost 0 bases and J lost 8; bases outside the gene matches: 8. The CDR3 reads CASSQDWRQGIGELFF. The CDR3 DNA reads TGCGCCAGCAGCCAAGATTGGAGACAGGGGATAGGGGAGCTGTTTTTT.

The chain couples TRBV5-1 to TRBJ2-1; TRBD2 matches 7 bases. Germline assignment: CDR1 SGHRS and CDR2 YFSETQ. CDR3 size: 14 residues. Losses at the gene ends were 7 bases for V and 9 bases for J; bases not matched to a gene: 13. This CDR3 reads CASGPRGSESEQFF. The CDR3 DNA sequence: TGCGCCAGCGGCCCGCGCGGGAGTGAGAGTGAGCAGTTCTTC.

The sample holds many counts of this clonotype. The chain is built from TRBV20-1 and TRBJ2-1; tentatively, D is TRBD1 or TRBD2 (6 bases each). Per the germline V gene, CDR1 is DFQATT and CDR2 is SNEGSKA (reference sequence). V shed 6 bases and J shed 5 bases, with 20 bases lying between them. The CDR3 loop spans 15 amino acids. The CDR3, as DNA: TGCAGTGCCGCAGAGGTGGGGGGCACTCACAATGAGCAGTTCTTC. This translates into CSAAEVGGTHNEQFF.

This clonotype was picked up many times. The chain carries TRBV7-9 and TRBJ2-2; D not resolved. Germline values: CDR1 SEHNR, CDR2 FQNEAQ (reference sequence). The CDR3 runs to 14 residues. Between the trimmed V and J ends, which lost 1 base and 2 bases, there was a span of 5 bases. The CDR3 spells CASSLGTNTGELFF. The CDR3 DNA follows: TGTGCCAGCAGCTTAGGAACCAACACCGGGGAGCTGTTTTTT.

V usage is TRBV12-3 or TRBV12-4 and J usage is TRBJ1-6, with no clear D. The length of the CDR3 is 14 residues. Trimming cost V 0 bases and J 6 bases, with 6 bases left between them. CDR3 loop: CASSLAPPNSPLHF. Here the CDR3 DNA reads TGTGCCAGCAGTTTAGCGCCTCCTAATTCACCCCTCCACTTT.

The J gene is TRBJ1-2, the V gene TRBV9; no clear D gene. Germline V gene sequence: CDR1 SGDLS, CDR2 YYNGEE. The CDR3 length is 14 residues. Trimming took 4 bases from V and 6 from J, leaving 16 bases between them. CDR3 region: CASSSSDGWDGYTF. CDR3 nucleotide sequence: TGTGCCAGCAGCTCTTCGGACGGGTGGGATGGCTACACCTTC. Variable domain in full (rest from reference TRBV9 and TRBJ1-2): DSGVTQTPKHLITATGQRVTLRCSPRSGDLSVYWYQQSLDQGLQFLIQYYNGEERAKGNILERFSAQQFPDLHSELNLSSLELGDSALYFCASSSSDGWDGYTFGSGTRLTVV.

The V gene is TRBV11-3, the J gene TRBJ1-1, with D possibly matching TRBD1 (5 bases). The CDR3 sequence is 14 residues long. The germline V gene has CDR1 SGHNT and CDR2 YENEEA. V was trimmed by 3 bases and J by 1 base, leaving 9 bases between them. DNA for the CDR3: TGTGCCAGCAGCTTTACTACAGGGAACACTGAAGCTTTCTTT. This translates into CASSFTTGNTEAFF.

This clonotype came up many times. V gene TRBV10-3 combines with J gene TRBJ2-3; maybe TRBD2 (5 bases). Germline CDR1 ENHRY, CDR2 SYGVKD. Trimming left V 8 bases short and J 4 bases short, with 7 bases between. This CDR3 has 11 residues. The CDR3: CAIAGADTQYF. The DNA for the CDR3 is TGTGCCATCGCCGGGGCAGATACGCAGTATTTT.

The chain employs TRBV18 and TRBJ2-7; D might be TRBD2 (5 bases). The CDR3 has 14 amino acids. V shed 3 bases and J shed 5 bases, with 14 bases lying between them. The V gene's germline CDR1 is KGHSH and CDR2 LQKENI. CDR3 in amino acids: CASSPRGLWNEQYF. In nucleotides, the CDR3 is TGTGCCAGCTCACCTCGAGGGTTGTGGAACGAGCAGTACTTC.

The chain recombines TRBV3-1 with TRBJ2-7; 12 nucleotides align to TRBD1. This CDR3 spans 16 amino acids. V trimming: 3 bases; J trimming: 6 bases; junction bases outside the gene matches: 9. The germline CDR1 and CDR2 sequences are LGHDT and YNNKEL (reference sequence). The CDR3 reads CASSHNPGQGAREQYF. CDR3 sequence (DNA): TGTGCCAGCAGCCATAACCCGGGACAGGGGGCGCGCGAGCAGTACTTC.

In this sample, this clonotype turned up a few times. The gene calls are TRBV7-3 and TRBJ2-1, with TRBD1 matching over 10 bases. With 3 bases clipped from V and 9 bases from J, the junction kept 8 bases outside the gene matches. The CDR3 has 15 residues. Germline assignment: CDR1 SGHTA and CDR2 FQGTGA. The CDR3 protein is CASSLDGQGEGEQFF. CDR3 DNA sequence: TGTGCCAGCAGCTTGGACGGACAGGGGGAGGGTGAGCAGTTCTTC.

V usage is TRBV4-2 and J usage is TRBJ2-7; maybe TRBD2 (6 bases). The germline gives CDR1 LGHNA, CDR2 YNFKEQ. This CDR3 spans 15 amino acids. Trimming took off 0 bases at V and 9 bases at J, with 18 bases between the two ends. The CDR3 loop is CASSQEMEGFNAQYF. In DNA, the CDR3 is TGTGCCAGCAGCCAAGAGATGGAGGGCTTCAATGCGCAGTACTTC.

The V call is TRBV7-2, the J call TRBJ2-7, with 8 bases aligning to TRBD1. With V trimmed by 5 bases and J by 8 bases, 8 bases remained unmatched. The CDR3 consists of 13 residues. CDR1 SGHTA and CDR2 FQGNSA come from the germline V gene. The CDR3: CASSDRTGLKQYF. The CDR3 DNA sequence: TGTGCCAGCAGCGATAGGACAGGGTTGAAGCAGTACTTC.

V usage is TRBV5-6 and J usage is TRBJ2-2; TRBD2 matches 13 bases. Germline V CDR1 and CDR2: SGHDT, YYEEEE. The CDR3 runs to 15 residues. With V trimmed by 4 bases and J by 6 bases, 3 bases remained unmatched. This chain's CDR3 is CASSTTSGRAGELFF. As DNA, the CDR3 is TGTGCCAGCAGCACAACTAGCGGGAGGGCCGGGGAGCTGTTTTTT. Full variable domain (rest looked up from reference TRBV5-6 and TRBJ2-2): DAGVTQSPTHLIKTRGQQVTLRCSPKSGHDTVSWYQQALGQGPQFIFQYYEEEERQRGNFPDRFSGHQFPNYSSELNVNALLLGDSALYLCASSTTSGRAGELFFGEGSRLTVL.

The rearrangement uses TRBV29-1 and TRBJ2-2; tentatively, D is TRBD1 (5 bases). The CDR3 totals 13 residues. The germline V gene has CDR1 SQVTM and CDR2 ANQGSEA. This CDR3 is CGSLGVTTGELFF. In nucleotides, the CDR3 is TGCGGATCATTAGGGGTCACCACCGGGGAGCTGTTTTTT.

This clonotype was seen a single time. The CDR3 coding sequence is TGTGCCAGCAGTTTAACTAGCGGGCTTAGCACAGATACGCAGTATTTT. This sequence encodes CASSLTSGLSTDTQYF. The V and J genes are TRBV6-5 and TRBJ2-3, with 9 bases fitting TRBD2. J lost 0 bases, V lost 4 bases, and 5 bases had no gene match. The germline V gene encodes CDR1 MNHEY and CDR2 SVGAGI. This CDR3 spans 16 amino acids.

This clonotype came up many times. The chain has TRBV4-2 and TRBJ2-7, with 8 bases matching TRBD2. Germline CDR1 LGHNA, CDR2 YNFKEQ. The junction had 6 bases not matched to a gene; V was cut back by 4 bases and J by 7 bases. The CDR3 is made up of 13 amino acids. The CDR3 region is CASSRAGVGEQYF. CDR3 in DNA: TGTGCCAGCAGCCGAGCGGGAGTGGGAGAGCAGTACTTC.

The CDR3 coding sequence is TGTGCCACCTCGACCAGGGAAACTGGCTACACCTTC. Protein sequence: CATSTRETGYTF. The chain couples TRBV27 to TRBJ1-2; a weak D match, TRBD1 (5 bases). Deletions cut 10 bases from V and 7 bases from J, with 16 bases between. CDR3 length equals 12 residues. Germline lookup yields CDR1 MNHEY and CDR2 SMNVEV (reference sequence).